The rows below give T cell receptor beta chains drawn from one sample of a study of T cell changes during pregnancy in multiple sclerosis. Libraries were prepared by immunoSEQ multiplex PCR; TCRdb keeps only in-frame clonotypes and omits some of them. Of fewer than 75,000 clones in the sample, about 91% are singletons; the top ten hold 3% to 4%. The input for sequencing was peripheral blood, taken after pregnancy. The receptors originated from a female donor in good health, enrolled as a control in a pregnancy study. Each CDR3 is given with its conserved first and last residue. D genes are given only for firm matches. Clone size is given for some rows only: seen once, a few or many times, or a class if the clone is expanded.

>TRBV6-5|NA|NA|TRBJ1-2
TGTGCCAGCAGTTACCAGGGGAACTATGGCTACACCTTC
CASSYQGNYGYTF
>TRBV18|once|TRBD1|TRBJ2-5
TGTGCCAGCTCATACAGGGGATCGGGAGAGACCCAGTACTTC
CASSYRGSGETQYF
>TRBV9|NA|TRBD1|TRBJ2-2
TGTGCCAGCAGCCCAGGACGACAGGGTTTTGGTTGGGAGCTGTTTTTT
CASSPGRQGFGWELFF
>TRBV18|NA|TRBD1|TRBJ2-7
TGTGCCAGCTCACCGACAGGGAAGAACAACGAGCAGTACTTC
CASSPTGKNNEQYF
>TRBV29-1|NA|TRBD1|TRBJ1-3
TGCAGCGCGACAGGGAACTCTGGAAACACCATATATTTT
CSATGNSGNTIYF
>TRBV9|NA|NA|TRBJ1-2
TGTGCCAGCAGCGTAGATGGAGGGGCAAACTATGGCTACACCTTC
CASSVDGGANYGYTF
>TRBV4-2|NA|NA|TRBJ1-2
TGTGCCAGCAGCGAGGGGCGGAGTGGGGGGTACTATGGCTACACCTTC
CASSEGRSGGYYGYTF
>TRBV19|NA|NA|TRBJ2-2
TGTGCCAGTAGTATAAGGGGCAGGGGGAACACCGGGGAGCTGTTTTTT
CASSIRGRGNTGELFF
>TRBV7-3|NA|NA|TRBJ1-1
TGTGCCAGCAGCCGGGGGGGCAGAGTTAACACTGAAGCTTTCTTT
CASSRGGRVNTEAFF
>TRBV7-2|NA|TRBD2|TRBJ2-1
TGTGCCAGCAGCTTAGATGGGACTAGCGCTTTCTTC
CASSLDGTSAFF
>TRBV19|NA|TRBD1|TRBJ1-5
TGTGCCAGTTCCAGACAGGGGGCCCATAGCAATCAGCCCCAGCATTTT
CASSRQGAHSNQPQHF
>TRBV5-8|NA|NA|TRBJ2-1
TGTGCCAGCAGCCCGGAGTCCTACAATGAGCAGTTCTTC
CASSPESYNEQFF
>TRBV5-4|NA|NA|TRBJ1-2
TGTGCCAGCAGCTGGCGGACAGTCAACTATGGCTACACCTTC
CASSWRTVNYGYTF
>TRBV5-4|once|NA|TRBJ2-4
TGTGCCAGCAGCCGACAAATACAGGGTGGCAAAAACATTCAGTACTTC
CASSRQIQGGKNIQYF
>TRBV5-5|NA|TRBD1|TRBJ2-7
TGTGCCAGCAGCTTGGGTGGGGGACCGGGGACAGAATCCTACGAGCAGTACTTC
CASSLGGGPGTESYEQYF
>TRBV4-3|NA|TRBD2|TRBJ2-7
TGCGCCAGCAGCCAGCAGCCGGGACTAGGCTACGAGCAGTACTTC
CASSQQPGLGYEQYF
>TRBV4-3|NA|TRBD1|TRBJ2-1
TGCGCCAGCAGCCTAGGGCAGGGGGTGCATGAGCAGTTCTTC
CASSLGQGVHEQFF
>TRBV28|NA|TRBD2|TRBJ2-7
TGTGCCAGCAGTTTGTTTAGGGGAGGGACCTACGAGCAGTACTTC
CASSLFRGGTYEQYF
>TRBV4-3|NA|NA|TRBJ2-1
TGCGCCAGCAGCCAAGATCTGTGGAGGGGGGGTGGCAATGAGCAGTTCTTC
CASSQDLWRGGGNEQFF
>TRBV20-1|NA|TRBD1|TRBJ2-7
TGCAGTGCGGTAACAGGGGTAGAGCAGTACTTC
CSAVTGVEQYF
>TRBV9|NA|NA|TRBJ2-2
TGTGCCAGCAGCGTAAGAGCTTCGAACACCGGGGAGCTGTTTTTT
CASSVRASNTGELFF
>TRBV2|NA|NA|TRBJ1-2
TGTGCCAGCAGTCTGGCGGGGGGCGGCTATGGCTACACCTTC
CASSLAGGGYGYTF
>TRBV7-8|NA|NA|TRBJ2-7
TGTGCCAGCAGCTCGGGCGGGGAGCAGTACTTC
CASSSGGEQYF
>TRBV7-6|NA|TRBD2|TRBJ2-1
TGTGCCAGCAGCTTAGAGAGGATTGGGTTAGCGGGAGGGCCTCTCGATGAGCAGTTCTTC
CASSLERIGLAGGPLDEQFF
>TRBV27|once|TRBD1|TRBJ2-1
TGTGCCAGCAGCCCGGGACAGGTTAATGGCGGCTACAATGAGCAGTTCTTC
CASSPGQVNGGYNEQFF
>TRBV9|NA|NA|TRBJ2-2
TGTGCCAGCACAAACAGGGTTGGCGGGGAGCTGTTTTTT
CASTNRVGGELFF
>TRBV12-5|NA|NA|TRBJ2-7
TGTGCTAGTGGCCAAATCAACCGTTTTAATCTTGGTGGCGGGGGCGAACTCTACGAGCAGTACTTC
CASGQINRFNLGGGGELYEQYF
>TRBV30|NA|NA|TRBJ2-7
TGTGCCTGGGGCAGGGCTAACGAGCAGTACTTC
CAWGRANEQYF